Listed below are T cell receptor beta chains from one sample, sequenced in a study of OX40 agonist ivuxolimab in advanced cancers. TCRdb's table, derived via immunoSEQ multiplex PCR, lists solely in-frame clones and lacks some. This table has tens of thousands of clones, around 80% appearing once. Material: CD4+ or CD8+ T cells sorted from blood, obtained in a trial of the OX40 agonist ivuxolimab. The receptors derive from an adult with an advanced solid tumor such as melanoma, head and neck, liver or kidney cancer. CDR3s include the opening cysteine and the closing phenylalanine or tryptophan. D genes are given only for firm matches. The size field is filled for only some rows; it gives once, few, many or a size class.

J,D,V,size,CDR3,DNA
TRBJ2-3,-,TRBV7-2,few,CASSLALGLSTDTQYF,TGTGCCAGCAGCTTAGCCTTGGGACTTTCCACAGATACGCAGTATTTT
TRBJ1-5,-,TRBV30,once,CAWSVQGNQPQHF,TGTGCCTGGAGTGTACAGGGAAATCAGCCCCAGCATTTT
TRBJ2-3,TRBD2,TRBV12-5,-,CASGLGTSGGVGTDTQYF,TGTGCTAGTGGTCTCGGGACTAGCGGGGGGGTAGGCACAGATACGCAGTATTTT
TRBJ2-3,TRBD2,TRBV5-4,-,CASSSRLATDTQYF,TGTGCCAGCAGCTCCCGACTAGCCACAGATACGCAGTATTTT
TRBJ2-1,-,TRBV28,-,CASSSYNEQFF,TGTGCCAGCAGCTCTTACAATGAGCAGTTCTTC
TRBJ2-1,TRBD2,TRBV9,-,CASSAGLGEQFF,TGTGCCAGCAGCGCTGGACTAGGGGAGCAGTTCTTC
TRBJ1-2,-,TRBV5-5,-,CASSRAGSNNYGYTF,TGTGCCAGCAGCCGGGCGGGGAGCAATAACTATGGCTACACCTTC
TRBJ2-5,TRBD2,TRBV7-9,-,CASSLEVRLAGAWTQYF,TGTGCCAGCAGCTTAGAAGTTCGACTAGCGGGAGCATGGACCCAGTACTTC
TRBJ2-2,-,TRBV7-2,-,CASRLSQGTGELFF,TGTGCCAGCAGACTAAGTCAGGGGACCGGGGAGCTGTTTTTT
TRBJ1-2,-,TRBV29-1,-,CSVDTGGGYTF,TGCAGCGTTGATACAGGCGGCGGCTACACCTTC
TRBJ1-1,TRBD1,TRBV28,-,CASSLQGAITEAFF,TGTGCCAGCAGTTTACAGGGGGCTATTACTGAAGCTTTCTTT
TRBJ1-6,-,TRBV9,-,CASSVGRASSYNSPLHF,TGTGCCAGCAGCGTGGGAAGAGCGAGCTCCTATAATTCACCCCTCCACTTT
TRBJ2-1,-,TRBV12-5,-,CASGLSRTEQFF,TGTGCTAGTGGTTTAAGTCGAACTGAGCAGTTCTTC
TRBJ2-5,TRBD2,TRBV4-3,-,CASSHGLAEETQYF,TGCGCCAGCAGCCATGGACTAGCGGAAGAGACCCAGTACTTC
TRBJ2-4,-,TRBV18,-,CASSPRLWGLNIQYF,TGTGCCAGCTCACCAAGGTTATGGGGTCTTAACATTCAGTACTTC
TRBJ2-5,TRBD2,TRBV5-1,-,CASSLGVAGGQETQYF,TGCGCCAGCAGCTTGGGAGTAGCGGGGGGTCAAGAGACCCAGTACTTC
TRBJ2-6,-,TRBV9,-,CASSVAGTFSGANVLTF,TGTGCCAGCAGCGTAGCGGGCACCTTCTCTGGGGCCAACGTCCTGACTTTC
TRBJ2-3,TRBD1,TRBV9,once,CASSDDRGDADTQYF,TGTGCCAGCAGCGATGACAGGGGCGACGCAGATACGCAGTATTTT
TRBJ1-1,TRBD1,TRBV7-8,-,CASSLDSPATGGSTEAFF,TGTGCCAGCAGCTTAGATAGTCCCGCGACAGGGGGATCCACTGAAGCTTTCTTT
TRBJ1-2,-,TRBV7-9,-,CASSFRGQSDYGYTF,TGTGCCAGCAGCTTTCGTGGACAGTCGGACTATGGCTACACCTTC